The subject of this entry is one T cell receptor beta chain. The method was immunoSEQ multiplex PCR; TCRdb's version includes in-frame clones alone and lacks a portion of them. Among a few thousand clones, approximately 87% were seen once, and the ten largest hold around 6%. This entry belongs to a study of blood T cell repertoires in COVID-19. This CDR3 has 14 amino acids. CDR1 is SEHNR, CDR2 FQNEAQ, per germline (reference sequence). The V and J ends lost 5 bases and 5 bases, in that order; junction bases with no gene match: 6. The sequenced material came from peripheral blood. This clonotype originated in a man in his sixties with acute or convalescent COVID-19. This chain joins TRBV7-9 and TRBJ1-1; 9 bases agree with TRBD1. For the CDR3, the DNA is TGTGCCAGCAGCCTCGGGACAGGGATAACTGAAGCTTTCTTT. This encodes CASSLGTGITEAFF. Full variable domain (outside the CDR3, taken from reference TRBV7-9 and TRBJ1-1): DTGVSQNPRHKITKRGQNVTFRCDPISEHNRLYWYRQTLGQGPEFLTYFQNEAQLEKSRLLSDRFSAERPKGSFSTLEIQRTEQGDSAMYLCASSLGTGITEAFFGQGTRLTVV.